This T cell receptor (beta chain) is drawn from a study of siplizumab effects on memory and regulatory T cells. The table came from immunoSEQ multiplex PCR; TCRdb's copy has only in-frame clones and leaves some out. This sample yields some 120,000 clones, of which about 94% are seen a single time; under 2% belongs to the top ten. Turning to this clone: Its antigen is as yet unknown.

Deletions cut 1 base from V and 1 base from J, with 12 bases between. Looked up from germline, CDR1 is SGHDT and CDR2 is YYEEEE. CDR3 size: 16 residues. Study-wide points: Unstimulated naive T cells seemed to show more diversity than memory cells did, and they also seemed to be among the major contributors to the alloresponse.

The chain couples TRBV5-6 to TRBJ2-1; tentatively, D is TRBD2 (6 bases). The clonotype originates from a human donor in good health. The sequencing input was non-Treg CD4+ T cells sorted from blood. Here the CDR3 reads CASSLLLGGSYNEQFF. The DNA of the CDR3 is TGTGCCAGCAGCTTGCTCTTGGGGGGTTCCTACAATGAGCAGTTCTTC.